This T cell receptor beta chain was sequenced during a study of T cell responses to AZD1222 COVID-19 vaccine. Looked up from germline, CDR1 is SEHNR and CDR2 is FQNEAQ (reference sequence). V lost 5 bases and J lost 5; bases outside the gene matches: 6. This CDR3 spans 15 amino acids. Data came from immunoSEQ multiplex PCR; TCRdb stores just in-frame clones and leaves some out. The clone table shows over 140,000 clones, with the ten largest holding roughly 2%. The chain carries TRBV7-9 and TRBJ1-4; 9 bases align to TRBD1. This TCR was recovered from an adult in good health. The source material was peripheral blood. The CDR3 nucleotides read TGTGCCAGCAGCCCCGGGACAGGGATAAATGAAAAACTGTTTTTT. Translating gives CASSPGTGINEKLFF. The full variable domain, rest sourced from reference TRBV7-9 and TRBJ1-4, is DTGVSQNPRHKITKRGQNVTFRCDPISEHNRLYWYRQTLGQGPEFLTYFQNEAQLEKSRLLSDRFSAERPKGSFSTLEIQRTEQGDSAMYLCASSPGTGINEKLFFGSGTQLSVL.